Presented here are 3 T cell receptor beta chains from one specimen sequenced in a study of PD-1 blockade in mismatch repair-deficient tumors. Sequencing was performed with immunoSEQ multiplex PCR; in TCRdb, only in-frame clones are kept and a portion is missing. The sample lists 80,000 to 100,000 clones, approximately 84% occurring once. Sequencing used peripheral blood, obtained 12 weeks after starting pembrolizumab. The origin of the receptors is an adult with mismatch repair-deficient cancer.

This CDR3 reads CASSLPGPNTEAFF. The CDR3 DNA reads TGTGCCAGCAGCTTGCCGGGGCCGAACACTGAAGCTTTCTTT. V usage is TRBV5-6 and J usage is TRBJ1-1; maybe TRBD1 (5 bases). The ends were cut back, 1 base at V and 1 base at J, with 8 bases in the middle. Germline V gene data show CDR1 as SGHDT and CDR2 as YYEEEE. The CDR3 is made up of 14 amino acids.

The chain combines TRBV4-2 with TRBJ2-3, with TRBD2 as a possible D gene (6 bases). Germline V gene lookup returns CDR1 LGHNA and CDR2 YNFKEQ. Trimming removed 3 bases at V and 2 bases at J, with 18 bases between. The CDR3 has 17 residues. CDR3 sequence reads: CASSQDRGLRPTDTQYF. Written as DNA, the CDR3 is TGTGCCAGCAGCCAGGACCGGGGACTCCGCCCCACAGATACGCAGTATTTT.

The rearrangement links TRBV7-8 to TRBJ2-5; 11 bases are shared with TRBD2. The CDR3 extends over 16 amino acids. The V gene end was trimmed by 1 base and the J gene end by 2 bases; junction bases not matched to a gene: 3. CDR1 and CDR2 from the germline V gene are SGHVS and FQNEAQ. CDR3: CASSLGTSGFQETQYF. The CDR3 DNA reads TGTGCCAGCAGCTTAGGGACTAGCGGGTTTCAAGAGACCCAGTACTTC.